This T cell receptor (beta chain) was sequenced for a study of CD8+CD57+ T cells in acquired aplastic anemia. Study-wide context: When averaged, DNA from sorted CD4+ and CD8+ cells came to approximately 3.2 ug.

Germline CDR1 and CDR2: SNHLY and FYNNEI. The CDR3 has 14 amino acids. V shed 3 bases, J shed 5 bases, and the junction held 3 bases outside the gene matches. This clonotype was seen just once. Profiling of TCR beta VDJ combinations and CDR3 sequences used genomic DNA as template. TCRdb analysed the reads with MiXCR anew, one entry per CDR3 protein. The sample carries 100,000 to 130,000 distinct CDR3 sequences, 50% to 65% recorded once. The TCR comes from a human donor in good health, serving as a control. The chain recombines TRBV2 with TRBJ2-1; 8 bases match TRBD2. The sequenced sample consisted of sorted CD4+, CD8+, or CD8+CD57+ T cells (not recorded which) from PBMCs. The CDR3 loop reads CASSEGRGDNEQFF. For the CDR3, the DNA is TGTGCCAGCAGTGAGGGGCGGGGGGACAATGAGCAGTTCTTC.